Listed below are T cell receptor beta chains from one sample, sequenced in a study of T cell responses to AZD1222 COVID-19 vaccine. Profiling relied on immunoSEQ multiplex PCR, and the TCRdb table lists in-frame clones only, not all of them. This sample has some 200,000 clones; approximately 95% occur once, and the top ten carry approximately 3.9%. Sample: peripheral blood, taken on day 0 of AZD1222 vaccination. The receptors here all came from an adult in good health. Each CDR3 is given with its conserved first and last residue. Each record gives: V gene, CDR3 protein.

v_gene: TRBV3-1/TRBV3-2
CDR3aa: CASSQNRDSGYTF

v_gene: TRBV5-8
CDR3aa: CASSLGRLNNSPLHF

v_gene: TRBV6-5
CDR3aa: CASSSYGRKNTEAFF

v_gene: TRBV10-2
CDR3aa: CASSVERIGTEAFF

v_gene: TRBV7-9
CDR3aa: CASSFEAGRLNYGYTF

v_gene: TRBV4-1
CDR3aa: CASSQGDRAYYGYTF

v_gene: TRBV6-1
CDR3aa: CASSEPAGGGGNQPQHF

v_gene: TRBV5-4
CDR3aa: CASSRTLVSEQFF

v_gene: TRBV3-1/TRBV3-2
CDR3aa: CASSKGQLNTEAFF

v_gene: TRBV4-1
CDR3aa: CASSRPLDRGNYGYTF

v_gene: TRBV5-6
CDR3aa: CASSFSGVRSGNTIYF

v_gene: TRBV27
CDR3aa: CASSDTDTQYF

v_gene: TRBV19
CDR3aa: CASSRSGRGQDEQYF

v_gene: TRBV19
CDR3aa: CASSIGLSFGNTIYF

v_gene: TRBV2
CDR3aa: CASTLTGQHGYTF

v_gene: TRBV5-1
CDR3aa: CASSLASQGSSGNTIYF

v_gene: TRBV12-5
CDR3aa: CASGHTELFF

v_gene: TRBV11-2
CDR3aa: CASRPDWRELGELFF

v_gene: TRBV7-2
CDR3aa: CASSLGMTGLGNQPQHF

v_gene: TRBV4-1
CDR3aa: CASSQDTTPDRGEYGYTF

v_gene: TRBV19
CDR3aa: CASRDMDYEQYF

v_gene: TRBV5-5
CDR3aa: CASSLVEANTEAFF

v_gene: TRBV11-2
CDR3aa: CASSSGILQYF

v_gene: TRBV7-8
CDR3aa: CASSTQSLAGTFNEQFF

v_gene: TRBV11-2
CDR3aa: CASTLVGSGDTQYF

v_gene: TRBV6-5
CDR3aa: CASGDTEAFF

v_gene: TRBV21-1
CDR3aa: CASSKFLDIRETQYF

v_gene: TRBV6-5
CDR3aa: CASSPKDARNEKLFF

v_gene: TRBV11-2
CDR3aa: CASSLLTGDNQPQHF

v_gene: TRBV15
CDR3aa: CATSRGKGYAEAFF

v_gene: TRBV19
CDR3aa: CASQQGAYSNQPQHF

v_gene: TRBV28
CDR3aa: CASSIGGAGIKPYEQYF

v_gene: TRBV30
CDR3aa: CAWSLALRFRQPQHF

v_gene: TRBV10-2
CDR3aa: CASSKGIVNTEAFF

v_gene: TRBV5-1
CDR3aa: CASSLDWASYGYTF

v_gene: TRBV5-6
CDR3aa: CASSLGGTFKYF

v_gene: TRBV7-8
CDR3aa: CASLSGLTGELFF